This T cell receptor beta chain was captured in a study of regulatory T cells in long-lasting Graves disease. Overall study findings and caveats: Persistent Graves' patients showed a TCR diversity that was lower than that of newly diagnosed ones. Between persistent patients, more than 2,500 public clonotypes were shared, exceeding the approximately 870 shared between new patients.

With iRepertoire HTBI primers and Arm-PCR of CDR3 regions, TCR beta libraries were built. TCRdb re-called the multiplex PCR reads through MiXCR, storing one row per CDR3 protein. Counted here are 550,000 to 650,000 distinct CDR3 sequences, approximately 16% occurring once; the ten biggest clones make up more than 10%. As for this clonotype: Its antigen is undetermined.

The time point here: newly diagnosed GD, antithyroid drugs for less than 3 months. PBMCs were the source of the RNA used for TCR sequencing. Patients all came to the study from an endocrinology department in Xi'an, China. This CDR3 is 16 amino acids long. The germline V gene encodes CDR1 LGHDT and CDR2 YNNKEL (reference sequence). V lost 6 bases and J lost 2; bases outside the gene matches: 10. A further study also used this sample, focusing on T cells in Graves' hyperthyroidism and ophthalmopathy. As reported in that work: From stable hyperthyroidism, ophthalmopathy was set apart by a 13 V-J model.

The source is a young man with Graves disease. Here the sequenced sample was peripheral blood mononuclear cells (PBMCs), taken at new diagnosis, from a patient treated with antithyroid drugs. V gene TRBV3-1 combines with J gene TRBJ1-3; 7 nucleotides align to TRBD1. The DNA of the CDR3 is TGTGCCAGCAGTTTCGGTGTAGGGGGCACTGGAAACACCATATATTTT. It yields the protein CASSFGVGGTGNTIYF.